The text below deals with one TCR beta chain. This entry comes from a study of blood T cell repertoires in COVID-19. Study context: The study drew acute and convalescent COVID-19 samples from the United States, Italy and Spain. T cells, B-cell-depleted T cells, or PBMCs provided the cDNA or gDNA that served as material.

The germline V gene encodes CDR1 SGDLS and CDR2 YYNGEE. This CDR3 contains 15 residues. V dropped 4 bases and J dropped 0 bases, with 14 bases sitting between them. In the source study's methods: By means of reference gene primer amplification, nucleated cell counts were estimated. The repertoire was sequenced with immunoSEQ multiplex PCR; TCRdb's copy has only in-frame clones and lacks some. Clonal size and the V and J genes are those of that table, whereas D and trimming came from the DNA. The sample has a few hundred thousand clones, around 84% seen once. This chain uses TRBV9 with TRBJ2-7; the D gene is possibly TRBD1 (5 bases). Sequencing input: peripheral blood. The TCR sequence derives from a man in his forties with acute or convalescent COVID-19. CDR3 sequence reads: CASSSGRTISYEQYF. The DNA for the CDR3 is TGTGCCAGCAGCTCAGGACGGACAATCTCCTACGAGCAGTACTTC.